This T cell receptor (beta chain) was sequenced during a study of naive and memory T cell subsets. The table lists this clonotype with many counts. Germline-derived CDR1 and CDR2 are SEHNR and FQNEAQ (reference sequence). Trimming cost V 3 bases and J 3 bases, with 5 bases left between them. This CDR3 has 13 amino acids. Alpha and beta constant region primers primed reverse transcription for blood and skin samples. In TCRdb, the UMI-ligation and nested PCR reads were re-called with MiXCR into one record per CDR3 protein. The table includes roughly 18,000 distinct CDR3 sequences, approximately 9.7% detected once. Treatment noted: skin biopsy from PPD injection site in Mantoux-positive individual. Input was about 1 to 1000 ng of DNase-treated total RNA without cell sorting.

Source: skin, taken from a tuberculin skin test site. The V and J genes are TRBV7-9 and TRBJ2-2; D uncertain. The TCR sequence derives from an adult in good health. CDR3 amino acids: CASSFSHTGELFF. The CDR3 coding sequence is TGTGCCAGCAGCTTCTCTCACACCGGGGAGCTGTTTTTT.